Given below is one T cell receptor (beta chain) in context. Sequencing used immunoSEQ multiplex PCR; TCRdb keeps in-frame clones, though not all of them. The data show about 80,000 clones, 90% to 95% seen once. This entry is derived from a study of technical replicates of blood from four donors. CDR3 size: 13 residues. The sample comprised T cells isolated from PBMCs. The chain uses TRBV21-1 and TRBJ2-1; the DNA was not compared with TRBD2, the D call given in the table. TRBV21-1 is a pseudogene locus. The TCR originated in a human donor in good health. CDR3 bases: TGTGCCAGTAGTAGCGAGACCTTTAGTGAGCAGTTCTTC. Its translation is CASSSETFSEQFF.